Listed below are T cell receptor beta chains from one sample, sequenced in a study of T cells in Graves' hyperthyroidism and ophthalmopathy. MiXCR, run by TCRdb on the multiplex PCR reads, gives a single entry per CDR3 protein. In the table there are roughly 300,000 distinct CDR3 sequences, around 23% of which are singletons. The sequenced material came from blood. The receptor source for this set is a woman in her forties or fifties with Graves' hyperthyroidism. Both conserved end residues are part of each CDR3. D genes are given only for firm matches. Where a row states a size, it is once, few, many or the class of an expanded clone; other rows omit it.

>many|TRBJ2-3|TRBV11-2|NA
CASSLDGAGTDTQYF
TGTGCCAGCAGCTTAGATGGGGCCGGCACAGATACGCAGTATTTT
>NA|TRBJ2-2|TRBV11-2|NA
CASRFNVVRSRNTGELFF
TGTGCCAGCAGGTTCAATGTCGTCAGGTCTAGGAACACCGGGGAGCTGTTTTTT
>many|TRBJ2-2|TRBV9|NA
CASSVATGMNTGELFF
TGTGCCAGCAGCGTAGCAACAGGGATGAACACCGGGGAGCTGTTTTTT
>few|TRBJ1-5|TRBV28|TRBD1
CASSYRGRAQPQHF
TGTGCCAGCAGTTACAGGGGGCGCGCTCAGCCCCAGCATTTT
>many|TRBJ1-1|TRBV6-1|TRBD1
CASRSGGTEAFF
TGTGCCAGCAGATCAGGGGGCACTGAAGCTTTCTTT
>many|TRBJ2-1|TRBV20-1|TRBD1
CSANPGQGLLNEQFF
TGCAGTGCTAACCCGGGACAGGGGCTCCTCAATGAGCAGTTCTTC
>few|TRBJ2-1|TRBV27|TRBD2
CASSPRLAGILSYNEQFF
TGTGCCAGCAGTCCGAGACTAGCGGGAATTCTCTCCTACAATGAGCAGTTCTTC
>many|TRBJ2-1|TRBV4-2|NA
CASSQDLGGLGNNEQFF
TGTGCCAGCAGCCAAGATCTTGGAGGGCTGGGAAACAATGAGCAGTTCTTC
>few|TRBJ2-6|TRBV7-8|NA
CASSLATAGANVLTF
TGTGCCAGCAGCTTAGCGACGGCTGGGGCCAACGTCCTGACTTTC
>NA|TRBJ2-7|TRBV7-9|NA
CASTGEQGFYEQYF
TGTGCCAGCACTGGTGAACAAGGATTCTACGAGCAGTACTTC